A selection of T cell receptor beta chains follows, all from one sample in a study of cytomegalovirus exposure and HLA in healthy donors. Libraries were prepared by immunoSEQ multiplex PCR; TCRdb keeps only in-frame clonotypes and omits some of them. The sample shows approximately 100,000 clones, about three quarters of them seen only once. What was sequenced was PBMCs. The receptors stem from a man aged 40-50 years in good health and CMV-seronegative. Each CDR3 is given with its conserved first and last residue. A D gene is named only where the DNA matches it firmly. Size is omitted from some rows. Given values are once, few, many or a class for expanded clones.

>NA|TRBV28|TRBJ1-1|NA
TGTGCCAGCAGTGCTAGAACCGGAAGAAACCGGAACACTGAAGCTTTCTTT
CASSARTGRNRNTEAFF
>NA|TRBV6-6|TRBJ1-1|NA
TGTGCCAGCATTGAATGGGGCCCGGACACTGAAGCTTTCTTT
CASIEWGPDTEAFF
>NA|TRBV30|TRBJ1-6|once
TGTGCCTGGAGTGGGAGGGTGGCCTATAATTCACCCCTCCACTTT
CAWSGRVAYNSPLHF
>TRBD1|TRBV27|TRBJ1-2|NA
TGTGCCAGCAGGCCAGGAGGGGGCGTTGGTGGCTACACCTTC
CASRPGGGVGGYTF
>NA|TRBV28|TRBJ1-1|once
TGTGCCAGCAGCCCCGCCCGAGCTATGAACACTGAAGCTTTCTTT
CASSPARAMNTEAFF
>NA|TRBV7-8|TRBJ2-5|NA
TGTGCCAGCAGGAGATTAGCGGTTCAAGAGGCCCAGTACTTC
CASRRLAVQEAQYF
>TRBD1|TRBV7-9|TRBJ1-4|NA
TGTGCCAGCAGCGGGCGACGACAGGGGGGAGGCGATGAAAAACTGTTTTTT
CASSGRRQGGGDEKLFF
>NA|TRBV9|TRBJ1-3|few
TGTGCCAGCAGCGTAGAAGTTTGGGCCGACTCTGGAAACACCATATATTTT
CASSVEVWADSGNTIYF
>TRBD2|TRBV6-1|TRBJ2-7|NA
TGTGCCAGCAGGGAAGAGCGGGGGGCTAGATGGTACGAGCAGTACTTC
CASREERGARWYEQYF
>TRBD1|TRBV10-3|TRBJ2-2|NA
TGTGCCATCAGAGGGACAGGGGTCACCGGGGAGCTGTTTTTT
CAIRGTGVTGELFF
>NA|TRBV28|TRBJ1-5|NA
TGTGCCAGCAATAATCAAGAGACTATCCAGCCCCAGCATTTT
CASNNQETIQPQHF